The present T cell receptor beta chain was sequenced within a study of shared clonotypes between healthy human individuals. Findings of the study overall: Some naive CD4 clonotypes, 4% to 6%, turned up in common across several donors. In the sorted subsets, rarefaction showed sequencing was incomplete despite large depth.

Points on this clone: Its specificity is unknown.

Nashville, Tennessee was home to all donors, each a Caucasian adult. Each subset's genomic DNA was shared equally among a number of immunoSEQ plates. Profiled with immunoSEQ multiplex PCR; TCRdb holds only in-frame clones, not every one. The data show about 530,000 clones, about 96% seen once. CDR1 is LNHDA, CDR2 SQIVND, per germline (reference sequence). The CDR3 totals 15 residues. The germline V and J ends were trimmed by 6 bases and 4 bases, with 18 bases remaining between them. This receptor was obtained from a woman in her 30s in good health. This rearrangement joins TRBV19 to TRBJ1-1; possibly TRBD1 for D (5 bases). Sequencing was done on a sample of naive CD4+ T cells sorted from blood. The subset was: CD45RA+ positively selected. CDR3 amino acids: CASSPSRDGVTEAFF. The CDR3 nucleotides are TGTGCCAGTAGCCCCTCCAGGGATGGGGTCACTGAAGCTTTCTTT.